This T cell receptor (beta chain) was sequenced for a study of T cells in Graves' hyperthyroidism and ophthalmopathy. Study findings and constraints: Ophthalmopathy and stable hyperthyroidism were separated by a 13 V-J model.

As to this clonotype: The antigen is not known.

Using RNA transcripts as the source, TCR beta CDR3 regions were amplified. The TCR CDR3 was amplified in a first-round RT-PCR using the HTBI primer set. TCRdb called the multiplex PCR reads again in MiXCR, with one record for every CDR3 protein. The table includes 660,000 or so distinct CDR3 sequences, about 45% detected once. The CDR3 is made up of 15 amino acids. After removal of 6 bases from V and 8 bases from J, the junction contained 16 bases not matched to a gene. The V gene's germline CDR1 is SQVTM and CDR2 ANQGSEA. Together with thyroid ultrasound, orbital computed tomography, serum thyroxine and TRAb, clinical symptoms were used for diagnoses.

The sample was peripheral blood or thyroid tissue (not recorded which). The clonotype originates from an adult man with Graves' disease, either hyperthyroidism or ophthalmopathy (not recorded which). The chain recombines TRBV29-1 with TRBJ1-3; 7 bases line up with TRBD1. CDR3 sequence reads: CSVKGQPGYGYTIYF. In DNA form, the CDR3 reads TGCAGCGTCAAGGGACAGCCAGGCTATGGCTACACCATATATTTT.